The 23 T cell receptor beta chains below were found in one sample sequenced in a study of beta chain features in type 1 diabetes. The antigens these receptors bind are not known. Findings of the study overall: Within each of all four CD4+ subsets, Type 1 diabetes patients had TCRB CDR3s that were moderately but significantly shorter.

Investigators reverse transcribed all isolated RNA, so they sequenced expressed TCRB transcripts. The table came from immunoSEQ multiplex PCR; TCRdb's copy has only in-frame clones and leaves some out. Of 50,000 to 65,000 clones in the sample, around 45% were seen once. Sequenced: Tregs from blood. The origin of the receptors is a man aged 25 to 45 with type 1 diabetes.

This clone was seen a few times. The rearrangement links TRBV11-1 to TRBJ2-5, with 7 positions matching TRBD2. The CDR3 has 13 residues. J lost 4 bases, V lost 5 bases, and 4 bases had no gene match. CDR1 is SGHAT, CDR2 FQDESV, per germline (reference sequence). The CDR3 loop reads CASSPGLGETQYF. DNA of the CDR3: TGTGCCAGCAGCCCCGGACTAGGAGAGACCCAGTACTTC. The whole variable domain, remainder taken from reference TRBV11-1 and TRBJ2-5, is EAEVAQSPRYKITEKSQAVAFWCDPISGHATLYWYRQILGQGPELLVQFQDESVVDDSQLPKDRFSAERLKGVDSTLKIQPAELGDSAMYLCASSPGLGETQYFGPGTRLLVL.

This clone was picked up a small number of times. V usage is TRBV30 and J usage is TRBJ1-1; no definite D call. Germline values: CDR1 GTSNPN, CDR2 SVGIG (reference sequence). The CDR3 runs to 10 residues. V was pared by 4 bases and J by 3 bases, with 3 bases between. CDR3 DNA sequence: TGTGCCTGGATCGACACTGAAGCTTTCTTT. Translated, it gives CAWIDTEAFF.

This clone was observed a handful of times. The rearrangement joins TRBV18 to TRBJ1-2, with a possible D match to TRBD1 (5 bases). The CDR3 runs 14 residues. The germline V gene has CDR1 KGHSH and CDR2 LQKENI. The germline V and J ends were trimmed by 1 base and 6 bases, with 12 bases remaining between them. The CDR3 nucleotides read TGTGCCAGCTCACCACTAACGCGGGGGGATGGCTACACCTTC. This codes for CASSPLTRGDGYTF.

A few counts support this clone. The J gene is TRBJ2-7, the V gene TRBV27; 9 bases agree with TRBD1. Unmatched junction bases numbered 11, after V lost 5 bases and J lost 6 bases. This CDR3 is 15 amino acids long. CDR1 MNHEY and CDR2 SMNVEV come from the germline V gene (reference sequence). Here the CDR3 DNA reads TGTGCCAGCAGTCCCTTAGGACAGGGGACGGGCGAGCAGTACTTC. This sequence encodes CASSPLGQGTGEQYF.

This sequence joins TRBV2 and TRBJ2-7; the match to TRBD2 covers 7 bases. This CDR3 has 12 residues. V dropped 6 bases and J dropped 6; count of bases not matched to a gene: 5. Germline values: CDR1 SNHLY, CDR2 FYNNEI. CDR3 region: CASSLLAFEQYF. Here the CDR3 DNA reads TGTGCCAGCAGCCTACTAGCGTTCGAGCAGTACTTC.

V is TRBV28 and J is TRBJ2-1; 9 bases are shared with TRBD1. The V gene end was trimmed by 4 bases and the J gene end by 8 bases; junction bases not matched to a gene: 9. The CDR3 has 15 amino acids. Germline assignment: CDR1 MDHEN and CDR2 SYDVKM. For the CDR3, the DNA is TGTGCCAGCAGTTCTTCCGGGACAGGGTCCCATGAGCAGTTCTTC. Encoded protein: CASSSSGTGSHEQFF.

This clone was detected only once. The rearrangement uses TRBV29-1 and TRBJ2-1; the D gene is possibly TRBD2 (7 bases). The CDR3 loop spans 13 amino acids. Trimming shortened V by 8 bases and J by 10 bases, and 21 bases separated the two germline ends. Germline lookup yields CDR1 SQVTM and CDR2 ANQGSEA. CDR3 in DNA: TGCAGCAGCCGCTCCGGCGGGGGCATCGAGCAGTTCTTC. The encoded protein is CSSRSGGGIEQFF.

The chain has TRBV5-6 and TRBJ2-7; the D is unclear. V lost 0 bases and J lost 4, with 11 bases in between. CDR1 is SGHDT and CDR2 is YYEEEE in the germline V gene. The CDR3 is 14 amino acids. Here the CDR3 DNA reads TGTGCCAGCAGCTTGGGTCAGAAAATTTACGAGCAGTACTTC. Amino acid sequence: CASSLGQKIYEQYF.

The chain carries TRBV9 and TRBJ2-1, with D perhaps matching TRBD2 (6 bases). Germline CDR1 and CDR2: SGDLS and YYNGEE. Trimming stripped 0 bases from V and 8 bases from J, with 18 bases between. This CDR3 spans 16 amino acids. CDR3 region: CASSVAPTRRGDEQFF. Written as DNA, the CDR3 is TGTGCCAGCAGCGTAGCTCCGACTAGACGCGGTGATGAGCAGTTCTTC.

V is TRBV2 and J is TRBJ1-1, with 7 bases aligning to TRBD1. The CDR3 loop spans 12 amino acids. Germline V lookup: CDR1 SNHLY, CDR2 FYNNEI. V was clipped by 4 bases and J by 12 bases; unmatched bases: 8. CDR3 coding DNA: TGTGCCAGCAGTGCAGAGGGGGCGAAATCTTTCTTT. This encodes CASSAEGAKSFF. The whole variable domain, filled in from reference TRBV2 and TRBJ1-1, reads EPEVTQTPSHQVTQMGQEVILRCVPISNHLYFYWYRQILGQKVEFLVSFYNNEISEKSEIFDDQFSVERPDGSNFTLKIRSTKLEDSAMYFCASSAEGAKSFFGQGTRLTVV.

This clone was seen more than once but under ten times. The CDR3, as DNA: TGCAGCGCTGCTTCGGCGGGAGGTTACAATGAGCAGTTCTTC. Translated: CSAASAGGYNEQFF. The V and J genes are TRBV29-1 and TRBJ2-1, with 8 bases aligning to TRBD2. The CDR3 has 14 residues. Germline V gives CDR1 SQVTM, CDR2 ANQGSEA. The trim removed 7 bases at V and 4 bases at J, leaving 9 bases unmatched.

CDR3 sequence (DNA): TGTGCCAGCAGACAGGGGTTCTCTGGCTACACCTTC. Protein sequence: CASRQGFSGYTF. V and J are TRBV2 and TRBJ1-2; 7 nucleotides line up with TRBD1. V shed 6 bases, J shed 7 bases, and the junction held 5 bases outside the gene matches. The CDR3 runs to 12 residues. CDR1 and CDR2 from the germline V gene are SNHLY and FYNNEI.

This clone occurred a few times. V usage is TRBV15 and J usage is TRBJ2-7, with 8 bases lining up with TRBD1. The CDR3 consists of 17 residues. The germline V gene encodes CDR1 LNHNV and CDR2 YYDKDF (reference sequence). V gave up 0 bases and J gave up 5 bases; unmatched junction bases: 12. DNA of the CDR3: TGTGCCACCAGCAGAGATTCTCCCCGACAGGGGCTGGACGAGCAGTACTTC. Protein sequence: CATSRDSPRQGLDEQYF. The whole variable domain, remainder taken from reference TRBV15 and TRBJ2-7, is DAMVIQNPRYQVTQFGKPVTLSCSQTLNHNVMYWYQQKSSQAPKLLFHYYDKDFNNEADTPDNFQSRRPNTSFCFLDIRSPGLGDTAMYLCATSRDSPRQGLDEQYFGPGTRLTVT.

The V and J genes are TRBV7-9 and TRBJ2-2; D not certain. Trimming left V 5 bases short and J 5 bases short, with 15 bases between. This CDR3 contains 15 residues. Per germline, CDR1 SEHNR and CDR2 FQNEAQ (reference sequence). The CDR3 loop reads CASSLEIFGTGELFF. CDR3 nucleotides: TGTGCCAGCAGCCTGGAGATCTTTGGGACCGGGGAGCTGTTTTTT.

This chain uses TRBV10-3 with TRBJ2-1; 10 bases map to TRBD2. The CDR3 is 14 residues long. Unmatched junction bases numbered 3, after V lost 4 bases and J lost 6 bases. Germline V gives CDR1 ENHRY, CDR2 SYGVKD. This chain's CDR3 is CAISVKREGNEQFF. The DNA for the CDR3 is TGTGCCATCAGTGTTAAGCGGGAGGGCAATGAGCAGTTCTTC.

Concerning this clone itself: A junction end diverges from the germline sequence, so it may reflect a read error. The chain employs TRBV7-9 and TRBJ2-4, with 9 bases matching TRBD1. CDR1 and CDR2 (germline): SEHNR, FQNEAQ (reference sequence). There are 12 residues in the CDR3. This CDR3 reads CASSLSGTGFHF. CDR3 nucleotide sequence: TGTGCCAGCAGCTTATCTGGGACAGGGTTCCACTTC.

The chain combines TRBV2 with TRBJ2-4; possibly TRBD2 for D (5 bases). The germline gives CDR1 SNHLY, CDR2 FYNNEI. There are 19 residues in the CDR3. Between the trimmed V and J ends, which lost 3 bases and 1 base, there was a span of 22 bases. The CDR3 reads CASSEFRGSSESAKNIQYF. CDR3 DNA sequence: TGTGCCAGCAGTGAGTTTCGGGGTAGTTCGGAGTCGGCCAAAAACATTCAGTACTTC.

CDR3 bases: TGTGCCAGCAGCTTAGCTAGGACTAATTTTAGAGAGACCCAGTACTTC. Residues: CASSLARTNFRETQYF. The chain couples TRBV7-6 to TRBJ2-5; weak D call: TRBD2 (6 bases). V lost 0 bases to trimming and J lost 4 bases, with 15 bases between them. This CDR3 contains 16 residues. The V gene's germline CDR1 is SGHVS and CDR2 FNYEAQ.

This clone turned up a few times. This sequence joins TRBV19 and TRBJ1-4, with 8 bases matching TRBD1. Germline assignment: CDR1 LNHDA and CDR2 SQIVND (reference sequence). J was trimmed by 7 bases and V by 6 bases; bases with no gene match: 4. The CDR3 spans 13 residues. The CDR3: CASSPRGREKLFF. In DNA, the CDR3 is TGTGCCAGTAGCCCCAGGGGGCGTGAAAAACTGTTTTTT.

J is TRBJ1-5 and V is TRBV6-1; no reliable D call. The CDR3 spans 14 residues. Looked up from germline, CDR1 is MNHNS and CDR2 is SASEGT. Trimming pared 4 bases from V and 1 base from J, leaving 8 bases between. CDR3 nucleotides: TGTGCCAGCAGTGTACAGACGAGCAATCAGCCCCAGCATTTT. As protein: CASSVQTSNQPQHF.

This chain uses TRBV27 with TRBJ2-7; TRBD1 aligns across 8 bases. CDR1 and CDR2 (germline): MNHEY, SMNVEV (reference sequence). The CDR3 has 14 residues. Unmatched junction bases numbered 17, after V lost 7 bases and J lost 12 bases. For the CDR3, the DNA is TGTGCCAGCACCCCCCGGACAGGGTTCGCAAGACCGTACTTC. Its translation is CASTPRTGFARPYF.

This clone was recorded a few times. This chain links TRBV4-3 with TRBJ1-2, with D maybe TRBD1 (6 bases). This CDR3 spans 15 amino acids. Germline assignment: CDR1 LGHNA and CDR2 YSLEER. Between the trimmed V and J ends, which lost 0 bases and 8 bases, there was a span of 16 bases. The CDR3 protein is CASSQDSGYREGYTF. Written as DNA, the CDR3 is TGCGCCAGCAGCCAAGATTCCGGTTACAGGGAAGGCTACACCTTC.

The chain is built from TRBV7-6 and TRBJ2-1; TRBD2 matches 9 bases. The germline V gene encodes CDR1 SGHVS and CDR2 FNYEAQ. J was trimmed by 8 bases and V by 6 bases; bases with no gene match: 17. The CDR3 contains 17 residues. This CDR3 is CASSSVGGRAGFDEQFF. The CDR3 DNA reads as TGTGCCAGCAGTTCGGTGGGCGGGAGGGCCGGGTTTGATGAGCAGTTCTTC.